The rows below give T cell receptor beta chains drawn from one sample of a study of control samples from healthy donors and cancer patients. Sequenced by immunoSEQ multiplex PCR; TCRdb stores in-frame clones only, minus some. The data hold around 130,000 clones, with approximately 92% observed a single time. The specimen was blood. Receptor source: a young man in good health. CDR3s include the opening cysteine and the closing phenylalanine or tryptophan. Fields, in order: clone size, D gene, V gene, J gene, CDR3 DNA, CDR3 protein. A D gene is named only where the DNA matches it firmly. Not every row has a clone size; where given, it reads once, few, many or a size class.

>.|.|TRBV3-1/TRBV3-2|TRBJ2-7
TGTGCCAGCAGCCAAGGGCACGAGCAGTACTTC
CASSQGHEQYF
>.|.|TRBV19|TRBJ2-2
TGTGCCATTAGGACAGCCACCGGGGAGCTGTTTTTT
CAIRTATGELFF
>.|TRBD1|TRBV6-2/TRBV6-3|TRBJ2-5
TGTGCCAGCAGTTACTCATGGGCCGACAGGGGCCAAGAGACCCAGTACTTC
CASSYSWADRGQETQYF
>.|TRBD1|TRBV2|TRBJ1-5
TGTGCCAGCTGCAGGGGGCGGAATCAGCCCCAGCATTTT
CASCRGRNQPQHF
>.|.|TRBV18|TRBJ2-1
TGTGCCAGTTCATCAGGGGGGTACAATGAGCAGTTCTTC
CASSSGGYNEQFF
>few|.|TRBV24-1|TRBJ1-5
TGTGCCACCAGTGAATCAGATAGCAATCAGCCCCAGCATTTT
CATSESDSNQPQHF
>.|.|TRBV6-5|TRBJ1-4
TGTGCCAGCAGTCACAGGGACGTGGGTGAAAAACTGTTTTTT
CASSHRDVGEKLFF
>.|TRBD1|TRBV20-1|TRBJ1-2
TGCAGTGCTCGTGACAGGGGTCGGGGCTACACCTTC
CSARDRGRGYTF
>.|.|TRBV3-1/TRBV3-2|TRBJ2-1
TGTGCCAGCAGCCTTGCCCAGTTGGGCTACAATGAGCAGTTCTTC
CASSLAQLGYNEQFF
>.|.|TRBV28|TRBJ1-6
TGTGCCAGCACCCGGCCCCGGGGTTATAATTCACCCCTCCACTTT
CASTRPRGYNSPLHF
>.|TRBD1|TRBV18|TRBJ1-4
TGTGCCAGCTCACCGCAGGGGGCGGGTAATGAAAAACTGTTTTTT
CASSPQGAGNEKLFF
>.|.|TRBV7-9|TRBJ1-5
TGTGCCAGCAGCCTGGGGGAACAGCCCCAGCATTTT
CASSLGEQPQHF
>.|TRBD2|TRBV2|TRBJ2-5
TGTGCCAGCAGTGTAGGCTATAGCGGGCGGCAAGAGACCCAGTACTTC
CASSVGYSGRQETQYF
>.|.|TRBV27|TRBJ1-5
TGTGCCAGCAGCTACAGGACTAATCAGCCCCAGCATTTT
CASSYRTNQPQHF
>.|.|TRBV3-1/TRBV3-2|TRBJ1-2
TGTGCCAGCAGCCAAGAGGACCGGGACAAAGGCTACACCTTC
CASSQEDRDKGYTF
>few|TRBD1|TRBV29-1|TRBJ2-5
TGCAGCGTGCGACAGGGGGAAGAGACCCAGTACTTC
CSVRQGEETQYF
>.|.|TRBV9|TRBJ2-4
TGTGCCAGCAGCACGGAGCGAGAGAACATTCAGTACTTC
CASSTERENIQYF
>.|TRBD2|TRBV6-5|TRBJ2-1
TGTGCCAGCAGTTTCCGGTTGACTAGCATCTACAATGAGCAGTTCTTC
CASSFRLTSIYNEQFF
>.|TRBD1|TRBV7-8|TRBJ1-2
TGTGCCAGCAGCCCTGGGACAGAATCCTTCTATGGCTACACCTTC
CASSPGTESFYGYTF
>.|TRBD1|TRBV25-1|TRBJ2-5
TGTGCCAGCAGTTCCGGGGACAGGTGGGAGACCCAGTACTTC
CASSSGDRWETQYF
>few|TRBD1|TRBV13|TRBJ2-2
TGTGCCAGCAGCTTGGGACAGGGGGCGGGCACCGGGGAGCTGTTTTTT
CASSLGQGAGTGELFF
>.|.|TRBV12-3/TRBV12-4|TRBJ2-1
TGTGCCAGCAGCTCAAGAGGGTATGAGCAGTTCTTC
CASSSRGYEQFF
>.|TRBD1|TRBV2|TRBJ2-2
TGTGCCAGCAAGGGGACAGGGCTGGAGGGGGAGCTGTTTTTT
CASKGTGLEGELFF
>.|TRBD1|TRBV7-8|TRBJ2-1
TGTGCCAATCCTTACCCGACAGGGGGCTACAATGAGCAGTTCTTC
CANPYPTGGYNEQFF
>.|.|TRBV5-1|TRBJ1-2
TGCGCCAGCAGCTTGGAGGGGCGGGGGGCGGTAGGAGAAGGCTACACCTTC
CASSLEGRGAVGEGYTF
>.|TRBD1|TRBV29-1|TRBJ1-1
TGCAGCGTTGAAGATTTGGGACAGGAAGAGGGAGCTTTCTTT
CSVEDLGQEEGAFF
>.|.|TRBV6-5|TRBJ2-1
TGTGCCAGCAGAGGGGGGACCGATGAGCAGTTCTTC
CASRGGTDEQFF
>.|.|TRBV4-3|TRBJ2-3
TGCGCCAGCAGCCAAGATTTAGGCGGAGGAACCCCAGATACGCAGTATTTT
CASSQDLGGGTPDTQYF
>few|TRBD1|TRBV5-4|TRBJ1-2
TGTGCCAGCAGCTCGGGATCCGGGACAGGGTTCGGCTACACCTTC
CASSSGSGTGFGYTF
>.|.|TRBV24-1|TRBJ2-2
TGTGCCACCAGTGACCAGCCCGGGGAGCTGTTTTTT
CATSDQPGELFF
>.|TRBD1|TRBV5-1|TRBJ2-1
TGCGCCAGCTGCGAACAGGGGTATGAGCAGTTCTTC
CASCEQGYEQFF
>.|.|TRBV28|TRBJ1-2
TGTGCCAGCACCATACAGGGAAGTGGCTACACCTTC
CASTIQGSGYTF
>.|TRBD1|TRBV5-1|TRBJ1-5
TGCGCCAGCAGCGAAGGACAGGACAATCAGCCCCAGCATTTT
CASSEGQDNQPQHF
>.|TRBD1|TRBV4-1|TRBJ1-1
TGCGCCAGCAGCCAGGCCGGGACAGGAGGAGCTTTCTTT
CASSQAGTGGAFF
>.|.|TRBV28|TRBJ1-2
TGTGCCAGCAGCCGCCCATGGGGTTCCTATGGCTACACCTTC
CASSRPWGSYGYTF
>.|.|TRBV7-2|TRBJ2-1
TGTGCCACAGCTCGGTCGAGCTCCTACAATGAGCAGTTCTTC
CATARSSSYNEQFF
>.|.|TRBV29-1|TRBJ1-2
TGCAGCGTTCGTGGGGGCGCGGACTATGGCTACACCTTC
CSVRGGADYGYTF
>.|.|TRBV3-1/TRBV3-2|TRBJ2-5
TGTGCCAGCAGCCTGAGGGGGAGATCCCAAGAGACCCAGTACTTC
CASSLRGRSQETQYF
>.|TRBD1|TRBV6-4|TRBJ1-5
TGTGCCAGCAGGGATCGGACAGGAGAATATAGCAATCAGCCCCAGCATTTT
CASRDRTGEYSNQPQHF
>.|TRBD1|TRBV28|TRBJ2-5
TGTGCCAGCACTCCACTGGGACAGACCCAAGAGACCCAGTACTTC
CASTPLGQTQETQYF
>.|.|TRBV11-2|TRBJ1-1
TGTGCCAGCAGCCTGGGAGGGATGAACACTGAAGCTTTCTTT
CASSLGGMNTEAFF
>once|.|TRBV4-3|TRBJ1-1
TGCGCCAGCAGCCAAGATGTTCGGGGGGGAGCTTTCTTT
CASSQDVRGGAFF
>.|.|TRBV24-1|TRBJ1-1
TGTGCCACCAGTGATCCGGGACAAAATGAAGCTTTCTTT
CATSDPGQNEAFF
>.|.|TRBV12-3/TRBV12-4|TRBJ2-5
TGTGCCAGCAGTTTGGCAGAGACCCAGTACTTC
CASSLAETQYF
>.|.|TRBV27|TRBJ2-7
TGTGCCAGCGGAAGAGGTGTCTCCTACGAGCAGTACTTC
CASGRGVSYEQYF
>.|TRBD2|TRBV29-1|TRBJ2-1
TGCAGCGTTGATCAACTAGCGGGCCGATACAATGAGCAGTTCTTC
CSVDQLAGRYNEQFF
>.|TRBD1|TRBV7-3|TRBJ2-1
TGTGCCAGCAGCTTAGCACAGGGGGCATCCTACAATGAGCAGTTCTTC
CASSLAQGASYNEQFF
>few|TRBD1|TRBV30|TRBJ1-5
TGTGCCTGGAGTGCCCCCTCCGGGACAGGGGGGGCCACATTCCAGCCCCAGCATTTT
CAWSAPSGTGGATFQPQHF
>.|TRBD1|TRBV28|TRBJ2-2
TGTGCCAGCAAGTCCATCAGGGGGCGGAGGGAGCTGTTTTTT
CASKSIRGRRELFF
>few|.|TRBV28|TRBJ2-2
TGTGCCAGCAGTTCTGCCGGGAAGAACACCGGGGAGCTGTTTTTT
CASSSAGKNTGELFF
>.|.|TRBV5-4|TRBJ1-3
TGTGCCAGCAGCGGTCCGGGACGGACTGGAAACACCATATATTTT
CASSGPGRTGNTIYF
>.|TRBD1|TRBV2|TRBJ2-2
TGTGCCAGCAGTGCCCGACAGGGTGAGCTGTTTTTT
CASSARQGELFF
>.|.|TRBV6-2/TRBV6-3|TRBJ1-5
TGTGCCAGCAGTTACGGGGGGAATAGCAATCAGCCCCAGCATTTT
CASSYGGNSNQPQHF